This T cell receptor delta chain was captured by sequencing in a study of gamma-delta T cells after stem cell transplantation. TCRdb fed the RT-PCR reads into CATT to redo clone calling. The sample includes approximately 3,600 delta-chain clones, around 10% of them seen just once. The V gene's germline CDR1 is GEAIGNYY and CDR2 EKD. The V and J ends lost 0 bases and 0 bases respectively, with 14 bases between them. The CDR3 spans 19 residues. This receptor was taken from a human donor. It is not recorded whose cells these are; they may come from a transplant donor. The sequencing sample was made of gamma-delta T cells. The genes are TRDV2 and TRDJ3; maybe TRDD3 (6 bases). The CDR3: CACDTFWGQFSWDTRQMFF. CDR3 nucleotide sequence: TGTGCCTGTGACACCTTCTGGGGCCAGTTCTCCTGGGACACCCGACAGATGTTTTTC.